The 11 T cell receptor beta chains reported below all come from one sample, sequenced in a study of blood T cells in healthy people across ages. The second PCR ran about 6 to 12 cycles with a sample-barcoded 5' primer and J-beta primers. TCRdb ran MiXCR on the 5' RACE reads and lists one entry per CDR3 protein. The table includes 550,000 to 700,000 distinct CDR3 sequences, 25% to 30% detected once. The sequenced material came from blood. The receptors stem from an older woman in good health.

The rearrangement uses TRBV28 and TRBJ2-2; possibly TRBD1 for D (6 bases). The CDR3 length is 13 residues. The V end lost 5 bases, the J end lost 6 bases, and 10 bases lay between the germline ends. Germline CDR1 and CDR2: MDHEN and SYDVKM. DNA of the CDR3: TGTGCCAGCAGTCTAACAGGGTCCGGGGAGCTGTTTTTT. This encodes CASSLTGSGELFF.

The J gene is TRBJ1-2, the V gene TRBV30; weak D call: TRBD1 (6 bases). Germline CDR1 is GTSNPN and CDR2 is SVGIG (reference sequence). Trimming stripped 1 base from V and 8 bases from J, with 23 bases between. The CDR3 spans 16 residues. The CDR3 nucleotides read TGTGCCTGGAGTGGTTCCAGGGGCGCAAAACAAAAAGGCTACACCTTC. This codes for CAWSGSRGAKQKGYTF.

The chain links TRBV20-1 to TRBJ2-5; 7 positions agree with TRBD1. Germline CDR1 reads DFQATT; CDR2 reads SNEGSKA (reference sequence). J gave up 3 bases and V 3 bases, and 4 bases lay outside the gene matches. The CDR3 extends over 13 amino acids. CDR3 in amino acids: CSASTGTEETQYF. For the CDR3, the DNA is TGCAGTGCTAGTACCGGGACAGAAGAGACCCAGTACTTC.

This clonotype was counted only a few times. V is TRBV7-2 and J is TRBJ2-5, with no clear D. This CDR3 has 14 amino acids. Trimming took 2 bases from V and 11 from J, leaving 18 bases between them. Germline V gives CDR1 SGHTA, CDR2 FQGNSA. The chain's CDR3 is CASSLQDGPLEQYF. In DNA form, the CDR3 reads TGTGCCAGCAGCTTACAGGACGGACCCTTGGAGCAGTACTTC.

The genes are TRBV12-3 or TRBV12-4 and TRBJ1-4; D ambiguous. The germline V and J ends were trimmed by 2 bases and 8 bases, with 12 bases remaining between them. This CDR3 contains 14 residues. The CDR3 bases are TGTGCCAGCAGTTTAAGGGTAATAGGGGAAAAACTGTTTTTT. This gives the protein CASSLRVIGEKLFF.

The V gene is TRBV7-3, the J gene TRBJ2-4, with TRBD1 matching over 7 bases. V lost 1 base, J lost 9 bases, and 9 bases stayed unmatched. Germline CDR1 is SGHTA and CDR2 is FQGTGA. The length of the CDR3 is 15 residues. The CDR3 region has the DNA TGTGCCAGCAGCTTAAACGGACAGCCAGGGGGCATTCAGTACTTC. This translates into CASSLNGQPGGIQYF.

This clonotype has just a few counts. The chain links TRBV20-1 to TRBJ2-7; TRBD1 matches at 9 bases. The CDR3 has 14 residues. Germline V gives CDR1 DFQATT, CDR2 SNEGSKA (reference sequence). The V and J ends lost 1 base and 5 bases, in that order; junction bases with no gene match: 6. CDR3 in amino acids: CSARAGTGLDEQYF. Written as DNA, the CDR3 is TGCAGTGCTAGAGCCGGGACAGGGTTGGACGAGCAGTACTTC.

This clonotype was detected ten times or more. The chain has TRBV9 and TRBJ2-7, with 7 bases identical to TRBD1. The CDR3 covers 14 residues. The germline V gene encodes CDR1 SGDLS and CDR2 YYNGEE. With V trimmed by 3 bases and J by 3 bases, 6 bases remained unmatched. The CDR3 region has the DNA TGTGCCAGCAGCGCCTCCAGACAGGGCTACGAGCAGTACTTC. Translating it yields CASSASRQGYEQYF.

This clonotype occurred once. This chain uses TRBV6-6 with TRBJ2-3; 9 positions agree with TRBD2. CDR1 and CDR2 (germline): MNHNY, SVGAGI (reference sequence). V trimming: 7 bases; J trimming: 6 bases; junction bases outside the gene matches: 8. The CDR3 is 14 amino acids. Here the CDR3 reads CASTLAGGKDTQYF. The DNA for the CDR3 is TGTGCCAGCACCTTGGCGGGGGGGAAGGATACGCAGTATTTT.

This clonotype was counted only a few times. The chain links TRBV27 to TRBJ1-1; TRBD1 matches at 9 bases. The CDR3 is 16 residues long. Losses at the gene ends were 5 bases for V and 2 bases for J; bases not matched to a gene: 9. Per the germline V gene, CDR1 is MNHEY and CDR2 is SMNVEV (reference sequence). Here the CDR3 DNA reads TGTGCCAGCAGTGGGGGACAGGGAATTAGAAACACTGAAGCTTTCTTT. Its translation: CASSGGQGIRNTEAFF.

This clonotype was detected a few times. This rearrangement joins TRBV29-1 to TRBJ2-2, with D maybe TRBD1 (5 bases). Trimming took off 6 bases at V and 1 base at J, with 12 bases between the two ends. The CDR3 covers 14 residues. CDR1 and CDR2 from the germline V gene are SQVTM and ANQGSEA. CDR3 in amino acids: CSVRRALNTGELFF. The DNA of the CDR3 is TGCAGCGTCCGCAGGGCTTTGAACACCGGGGAGCTGTTTTTT.